Below are 24 T cell receptor beta chains sequenced from a single sample in a study of T cell responses to AZD1222 COVID-19 vaccine. TCRdb's table, derived via immunoSEQ multiplex PCR, lists solely in-frame clones and lacks some. The sample consists of about 140,000 clones, roughly 92% of them appearing once. This sample comprised peripheral blood, obtained on day 0 of AZD1222 vaccination. The receptors shown here come from an adult in good health.

A note on this clone: Germline is not matched at one junction end, which may reflect a read error. The CDR3 nucleotides read TGTGCCAGCAGTGACTCCGGGACAGCCCTCTACGAGCAGTACTTC. Its translation is CASSDSGTALYEQYF. The chain joins TRBV6-5 to TRBJ2-7, with 7 positions matching TRBD1. CDR3 length: 15 residues. Per the germline V gene, CDR1 is MNHEY and CDR2 is SVGAGI.

V gene TRBV2 combines with J gene TRBJ2-1, with D possibly TRBD1 on 6 matching bases. V lost 3 bases and J 0 bases, leaving 9 bases between the germline ends. From germline, CDR1 is SNHLY and CDR2 FYNNEI. This CDR3 has 15 amino acids. The CDR3 here is CASSDLGGSYNEQFF. The CDR3 bases are TGTGCCAGCAGTGACTTAGGGGGCTCCTACAATGAGCAGTTCTTC. Filled out from reference TRBV2 and TRBJ2-1, the complete variable domain reads EPEVTQTPSHQVTQMGQEVILRCVPISNHLYFYWYRQILGQKVEFLVSFYNNEISEKSEIFDDQFSVERPDGSNFTLKIRSTKLEDSAMYFCASSDLGGSYNEQFFGPGTRLTVL.

J is TRBJ2-7 and V is TRBV6-5, with TRBD1 matching over 8 bases. Germline-derived CDR1 and CDR2 are MNHEY and SVGAGI. This CDR3 region has 10 residues. The V and J ends lost 8 bases and 12 bases, in that order; junction bases with no gene match: 6. CDR3 sequence reads: CASEGDRRYF. CDR3 DNA sequence: TGTGCCAGCGAGGGGGACAGGCGGTACTTC.

The chain combines TRBV5-1 with TRBJ2-7; a weak D match, TRBD2 (6 bases). Trimming removed 0 bases at V and 4 bases at J, with 17 bases between. Germline V gene data show CDR1 as SGHRS and CDR2 as YFSETQ. The CDR3 spans 16 residues. CDR3 bases: TGCGCCAGCAGCTTGGGGAGGAGGGCGGATCATTACGAGCAGTACTTC. Its protein product is CASSLGRRADHYEQYF. Using reference TRBV5-1 and TRBJ2-7 for the parts outside the CDR3, the full variable domain is KAGVTQTPRYLIKTRGQQVTLSCSPISGHRSVSWYQQTPGQGLQFLFEYFSETQRNKGNFPGRFSGRQFSNSRSEMNVSTLELGDSALYLCASSLGRRADHYEQYFGPGTRLTVT.

In regard to this clone: The sample contains more than one DNA sequence encoding this CDR3. The rearrangement uses TRBV28 and TRBJ1-2; D is uncertain. The V gene lost 3 bases and the J gene lost 2 bases, with 7 bases spanning the gap. CDR3 length: 13 amino acids. In germline, CDR1 is MDHEN, CDR2 SYDVKM. The CDR3 bases are TGTGCCAGCAGTTTGGGCTCGAACTATGGCTACACCTTC. Translated, it gives CASSLGSNYGYTF.

This chain uses TRBV24-1 with TRBJ2-1; D possibly corresponds to TRBD2 (6 bases). CDR1 is KGHDR and CDR2 is SFDVKD in the germline V gene. The CDR3 is made up of 16 amino acids. The germline V and J ends were trimmed by 9 bases and 7 bases, with 24 bases remaining between them. The DNA of the CDR3 is TGTGCCACCGGACCTGCAGGGCAGGGAGGTTGGAATGAGCAGTTCTTC. As protein: CATGPAGQGGWNEQFF.

The chain links TRBV29-1 to TRBJ2-1; either TRBD1 or TRBD2 may fit D (6 bases each). Looked up from germline, CDR1 is SQVTM and CDR2 is ANQGSEA. The CDR3 runs to 14 residues. V was clipped by 1 base and J by 7 bases, with 14 bases between them. CDR3 DNA: TGCAGCGTTGAAGGATCGGGGGCATGGAATGAGCAGTTCTTC. This gives the protein CSVEGSGAWNEQFF.

In nucleotides, the CDR3 is TGTGCCATCAGTGAGTCCTCAGGAGTCGGTCCCTACGAGCAGTACTTC. It encodes CAISESSGVGPYEQYF. The gene calls are TRBV10-3 and TRBJ2-7, with D uncertain. The V end lost 0 bases, the J end lost 2 bases, and 14 bases lay between the germline ends. CDR3 length equals 16 residues. Germline CDR1 and CDR2: ENHRY and SYGVKD.

This rearrangement joins TRBV12-3 or TRBV12-4 to TRBJ1-6; no clear D. The CDR3 has 13 residues. The V end was cut by 6 bases, the J end by 7 bases, with 10 bases between. The CDR3 region is CASRAMGNSPLHF. The CDR3, as DNA: TGTGCCAGCAGAGCCATGGGCAATTCACCCCTCCACTTT.

The chain carries TRBV25-1 and TRBJ2-4, with 12 bases aligning to TRBD2. The CDR3 covers 17 residues. In germline, CDR1 is MGHDK, CDR2 SYGVNS. The J segment lost 0 bases and the V segment lost 8 bases, leaving 8 bases of the junction unmatched. DNA of the CDR3: TGTGCCAGCCGTCGACTAGCGGGGGCCCTAGCCAAAAACATTCAGTACTTC. Its translation is CASRRLAGALAKNIQYF. The entire variable domain, with the rest obtained from reference TRBV25-1 and TRBJ2-4, is as follows: EADIYQTPRYLVIGTGKKITLECSQTMGHDKMYWYQQDPGMELHLIHYSYGVNSTEKGDLSSESTVSRIRTEHFPLTLESARPSHTSQYLCASRRLAGALAKNIQYFGAGTRLSVL.

The rearrangement links TRBV10-3 to TRBJ1-2; TRBD1 matches at 7 bases. CDR1 and CDR2 from the germline V gene are ENHRY and SYGVKD. V shed 8 bases, J shed 2 bases, and the junction held 5 bases outside the gene matches. The CDR3 loop spans 13 amino acids. This CDR3 reads CAIRQGDNYGYTF. Written as DNA, the CDR3 is TGTGCCATCCGACAGGGTGACAACTATGGCTACACCTTC.

The chain links TRBV11-2 to TRBJ2-7, with D perhaps matching TRBD1 (6 bases). The CDR3 loop spans 14 amino acids. V was pared by 2 bases and J by 0 bases, with 8 bases between. CDR1 SGHAT and CDR2 FQNNGV come from the germline V gene. The CDR3 nucleotides read TGTGCCAGCAGCTTACGACAGGTCTCCTACGAGCAGTACTTC. Protein sequence: CASSLRQVSYEQYF.

The chain carries TRBV11-2 and TRBJ2-1; the D is unclear. CDR3 length equals 15 residues. The germline V gene has CDR1 SGHAT and CDR2 FQNNGV. Trimming cost V 6 bases and J 4 bases, with 16 bases left between them. The CDR3 coding sequence is TGTGCCAGCAGTCTTCTTCCTAGGCAGTACAATGAGCAGTTCTTC. Translated: CASSLLPRQYNEQFF. The variable domain in full, with the rest retrieved from reference TRBV11-2 and TRBJ2-1, is EAGVAQSPRYKIIEKRQSVAFWCNPISGHATLYWYQQILGQGPKLLIQFQNNGVVDDSQLPKDRFSAERLKGVDSTLKIQPAKLEDSAVYLCASSLLPRQYNEQFFGPGTRLTVL.

The rearrangement uses TRBV6-5 and TRBJ2-3; D unresolved. V was clipped by 7 bases and J by 0 bases, with 11 bases between them. The CDR3 spans 14 residues. CDR1 and CDR2 (germline): MNHEY, SVGAGI. The CDR3 DNA follows: TGTGCCAGCATGAGAGCCGGAAGCACAGATACGCAGTATTTT. Its protein product is CASMRAGSTDTQYF.

The V gene is TRBV24-1, the J gene TRBJ2-3; 8 bases line up with TRBD1. The junction had 5 bases not matched to a gene; V was cut back by 4 bases and J by 0 bases. The CDR3 length is 16 residues. Germline V gives CDR1 KGHDR, CDR2 SFDVKD. The CDR3 reads CATSDPGQGSTDTQYF. The DNA for the CDR3 is TGTGCCACCAGTGACCCTGGACAGGGCAGCACAGATACGCAGTATTTT.

The J gene is TRBJ2-6, the V gene TRBV6-1; D gene unclear. The V end was cut by 1 base, the J end by 4 bases, with 11 bases between. Germline values: CDR1 MNHNS, CDR2 SASEGT. This CDR3 region has 16 residues. CDR3 residues: CASSEVAPDGANVLTF. CDR3 nucleotide sequence: TGTGCCAGCAGTGAAGTAGCCCCAGACGGGGCCAACGTCCTGACTTTC.

The chain has TRBV5-1 and TRBJ2-4, with TRBD2 matching 12 bases. This CDR3 contains 17 residues. Germline V gene lookup returns CDR1 SGHRS and CDR2 YFSETQ. Germline trimming cut 3 bases from V and 3 bases from J; bases unmatched to any gene: 7. The CDR3 DNA follows: TGCGCCAGCAGCTCCTCTAGCGGGGGGGCGGGCAAAAACATTCAGTACTTC. The encoded protein is CASSSSSGGAGKNIQYF. Together with reference TRBV5-1 and TRBJ2-4, the CDR3 gives the full variable domain: KAGVTQTPRYLIKTRGQQVTLSCSPISGHRSVSWYQQTPGQGLQFLFEYFSETQRNKGNFPGRFSGRQFSNSRSEMNVSTLELGDSALYLCASSSSSGGAGKNIQYFGAGTRLSVL.

J is TRBJ2-4 and V is TRBV28, with D tentatively TRBD2 (5 bases). Germline values: CDR1 MDHEN, CDR2 SYDVKM. Trimming took off 2 bases at V and 1 base at J, with 15 bases between the two ends. The CDR3 loop spans 17 amino acids. The CDR3 reads CASSLRSTTLAKNIQYF. The CDR3 region has the DNA TGTGCCAGCAGTTTACGTTCGACTACCCTTGCCAAAAACATTCAGTACTTC. Full variable domain (missing parts from reference TRBV28 and TRBJ2-4): DVKVTQSSRYLVKRTGEKVFLECVQDMDHENMFWYRQDPGLGLRLIYFSYDVKMKEKGDIPEGYSVSREKKERFSLILESASTNQTSMYLCASSLRSTTLAKNIQYFGAGTRLSVL.

V usage is TRBV13 and J usage is TRBJ2-4; D is possibly TRBD1 or TRBD2 (6 bases each). Germline-derived CDR1 and CDR2 are PRHDT and FYEKMQ (reference sequence). The CDR3 totals 16 residues. Trimming took 1 base from V and 3 from J, leaving 13 bases between them. The CDR3 sequence is CASSLAGAGGKNIQYF. In DNA, the CDR3 is TGTGCCAGCAGCTTAGCGGGGGCAGGAGGCAAAAACATTCAGTACTTC.

This clone showed up just once. The rearrangement links TRBV6-5 to TRBJ2-1; D may be TRBD2 (6 bases). V lost 6 bases and J 5 bases, leaving 8 bases between the germline ends. Germline V gene sequence: CDR1 MNHEY, CDR2 SVGAGI. The CDR3 runs to 12 residues. DNA for the CDR3: TGTGCCAGCAGGGGAGGAAACAATGAGCAGTTCTTC. It specifies CASRGGNNEQFF.

The rearrangement links TRBV28 to TRBJ1-5; D is perhaps TRBD1 (6 bases). The CDR3 consists of 14 residues. V shed 3 bases and J shed 4 bases, with 10 bases lying between them. Germline loops: CDR1 MDHEN, CDR2 SYDVKM. The CDR3 DNA sequence: TGTGCCAGCAGTTTGGGGACATATAATCAGCCCCAGCATTTT. Its translation: CASSLGTYNQPQHF.

The gene calls are TRBV2 and TRBJ1-6; possible D gene TRBD1, 6 bases. The V and J ends lost 6 bases and 14 bases respectively, with 17 bases between them. The germline V gene encodes CDR1 SNHLY and CDR2 FYNNEI. This CDR3 has 13 residues. The CDR3 loop reads CASSRDTNLALHF. The CDR3 coding sequence is TGTGCCAGCAGCAGGGACACCAATTTGGCCCTCCACTTT.

The rearrangement links TRBV16 to TRBJ2-7, with TRBD1 matching over 8 bases. Trimming cost V 3 bases and J 7 bases; bases outside gene matches: 5. This CDR3 is 13 amino acids long. The germline V gene encodes CDR1 KGHSY and CDR2 FQNENV. The CDR3 DNA sequence: TGTGCCAGCAGCCACGGCAGGGGGCGAGAGCAGTACTTC. Protein: CASSHGRGREQYF.

The chain combines TRBV3-1 (or the pseudogene TRBV3-2) with TRBJ2-1, with TRBD1 matching over 8 bases. V lost 1 base to trimming and J lost 8 bases; unmatched junction nucleotides: 4. Looked up from germline, CDR1 is LGHDT and CDR2 is YNNKEL (reference sequence). This CDR3 contains 14 residues. CDR3 residues: CASSQGTGNHEQFF. The CDR3 DNA reads as TGTGCCAGCAGCCAAGGGACAGGGAACCATGAGCAGTTCTTC.